This TCR beta chain stems from a study of shared clonotypes between healthy human individuals. In the naive CD8 group, cells lacked CD45RO and were positively selected for CCR7, so terminally differentiated effector memory CD45RA+ cells were left out. The sorted-subset replicate PCRs were given approximately 190 ng DNA, which is tens of thousands of T cell genomes. The assay was immunoSEQ multiplex PCR, and TCRdb's table has in-frame clones only and misses some. The table lists some 580,000 clones, about 98% of them singletons. Study results and limitations: Despite large depth, sorted-subset datasets appeared incompletely sequenced.

With regard to this clone: Its antigen is unidentified.

The sequencing input was naive CD8+ T cells sorted from blood. This TCR was recovered from a man aged 25-45 years in good health.

CDR3 amino acids: CSVEGERRVGAFF. The CDR3 DNA reads TGCAGCGTTGAAGGTGAACGCCGAGTCGGGGCTTTCTTT. This rearrangement joins TRBV29-1 to TRBJ1-1; D is ambiguous. Germline-derived CDR1 and CDR2 are SQVTM and ANQGSEA. The CDR3 length is 13 residues. V was clipped by 1 base and J by 11 bases, with 17 bases between them.